Below, 26 T cell receptor beta chains from the same sample are listed, as sequenced in a study of T-cell memory formation after mild COVID-19. MiXCR, applied by TCRdb to the 5' RACE reads, yields one record per CDR3 protein. Among some 300,000 distinct CDR3 sequences listed, 19% were seen once. Sequencing input: PBMCs or a T cell subset sorted from them (not recorded which). These receptors were obtained from a man younger than 35 who had mild COVID-19 (a few samples of this study predate the infection). Cell type and time point are not known.

The rearrangement joins TRBV4-3 to TRBJ2-2, with a weak D call TRBD1 (7 bases). The V end was cut by 1 base, the J end by 4 bases, with 16 bases between. Germline V lookup: CDR1 LGHNA, CDR2 YSLEER. The CDR3 is made up of 17 amino acids. The DNA for the CDR3 is TGCGCCAGCAGCCAAGGAGTCGGCAGGGGGGTCACCGGGGAGCTGTTTTTT. Translation gives CASSQGVGRGVTGELFF.

The V and J genes are TRBV6-2 or TRBV6-3 and TRBJ1-6; D gene uncertain. Germline V lookup: CDR1 MNHEY, CDR2 SVGEGT. There are 11 residues in the CDR3. V lost 10 bases, J lost 10 bases, and 11 bases lay in between. The DNA of the CDR3 is TGTGCCACCAGAAATCGATCACCCCTCCACTTT. Residues: CATRNRSPLHF.

This rearrangement joins TRBV29-1 to TRBJ2-5, with no clear D. V lost 5 bases, J lost 3 bases, and 19 bases lay in between. The CDR3 has 15 amino acids. Germline-derived CDR1 and CDR2 are SQVTM and ANQGSEA. The CDR3 DNA is TGCAGCGTTAAGCCGGCAGGCGATTTAGAAGAGACCCAGTACTTC. It is translated as CSVKPAGDLEETQYF.

V usage is TRBV29-1 and J usage is TRBJ2-7, with 9 positions matching TRBD1. Trimming removed 4 bases from V and 3 bases from J; junction bases left unmatched: 4. The CDR3 loop spans 13 amino acids. CDR1 and CDR2 from the germline V gene are SQVTM and ANQGSEA. This CDR3 reads CSVGTGEIYEQYF. The CDR3 nucleotides read TGCAGCGTTGGGACAGGGGAAATCTACGAGCAGTACTTC.

This clonotype was found many times. The chain uses TRBV7-2 and TRBJ1-2, with a possible D match to TRBD1 (5 bases). CDR3 length equals 13 residues. Trimming took 4 bases from V and 5 from J, leaving 11 bases between them. CDR1 is SGHTA and CDR2 is FQGNSA in the germline V gene. The CDR3 region is CASSWGLKYGYTF. In nucleotides, the CDR3 is TGTGCCAGCAGCTGGGGCCTTAAGTATGGCTACACCTTC.

V gene TRBV20-1 combines with J gene TRBJ2-3; D gene unclear. This CDR3 contains 10 residues. V lost 6 bases, J lost 6 bases, and 7 bases lay in between. CDR1 is DFQATT, CDR2 SNEGSKA, per germline (reference sequence). The CDR3 DNA reads TGCAGTGCCCGTCGGGATACGCAGTATTTT. Translating it yields CSARRDTQYF.

For this clonotype: One junction end does not reproduce the germline sequence, and a read error may be involved. CDR3 sequence reads: CASSLTSGGRRLF. CDR3 coding DNA: TGTGCCAGCAGCTTGACTAGCGGGGGGAGGCGTCTCTTC. The chain combines TRBV5-6 with TRBJ2-1; 12 positions agree with TRBD2. Germline V gene lookup returns CDR1 SGHDT and CDR2 YYEEEE. The CDR3 runs 13 residues. The variable domain in full, completed from reference TRBV5-6 and TRBJ2-1, reads DAGVTQSPTHLIKTRGQQVTLRCSPKSGHDTVSWYQQALGQGPQFIFQYYEEEERQRGNFPDRFSGHQFPNYSSELNVNALLLGDSALYLCASSLTSGGRRLFGPGTRLTVL.

The chain is built from TRBV2 and TRBJ2-2; 7 nucleotides line up with TRBD1. The CDR3 is 15 amino acids. CDR1 and CDR2 from the germline V gene are SNHLY and FYNNEI. Trimming removed 4 bases from V and 5 bases from J; junction bases left unmatched: 7. CDR3 sequence (DNA): TGTGCCAGCAGTGTGAGACAGGGAAGGACCGGGGAGCTGTTTTTT. This gives the protein CASSVRQGRTGELFF.

This chain joins TRBV3-1 and TRBJ2-1, with 14 bases identical to TRBD2. The germline V gene has CDR1 LGHDT and CDR2 YNNKEL (reference sequence). This CDR3 is built from 16 residues. V trimming: 0 bases; J trimming: 8 bases; junction bases outside the gene matches: 3. The CDR3 DNA reads as TGTGCCAGCAGCCAAGACCGGACTAGCGGGGGGCATGAGCAGTTCTTC. Its protein is CASSQDRTSGGHEQFF.

V gene TRBV6-6 combines with J gene TRBJ1-2, with no clear D. Trimming pared 1 base from V and 5 bases from J, leaving 14 bases between. Germline values: CDR1 MNHNY, CDR2 SVGAGI (reference sequence). The CDR3 consists of 15 residues. CDR3 in DNA: TGTGCCAGCAGTTACTTCTTCGGTTCAGAATATGGCTACACCTTC. Its translation: CASSYFFGSEYGYTF.

The V and J genes are TRBV14 and TRBJ2-1, with 9 bases lining up with TRBD1. The V segment lost 2 bases and the J segment 4 bases; nucleotides outside the gene matches: 9. This CDR3 contains 17 residues. Germline CDR1 and CDR2: SGHDN and FVKESK. CDR3 protein: CASSQPPGQGRYNEQFF. The CDR3 DNA reads TGTGCCAGCAGCCAACCTCCGGGACAGGGAAGGTACAATGAGCAGTTCTTC. The full variable domain, rest sourced from reference TRBV14 and TRBJ2-1, is EAGVTQFPSHSVIEKGQTVTLRCDPISGHDNLYWYRRVMGKEIKFLLHFVKESKQDESGMPNNRFLAERTGGTYSTLKVQPAELEDSGVYFCASSQPPGQGRYNEQFFGPGTRLTVL.

This clonotype occurred a few times. The rearrangement uses TRBV5-1 and TRBJ1-1; 9 nucleotides match TRBD1. The CDR3 length is 13 residues. V was pared by 6 bases and J by 2 bases, with 2 bases of the junction left unmatched. Germline CDR1 SGHRS, CDR2 YFSETQ. The CDR3 loop reads CASKGQGNTEAFF. CDR3 DNA: TGCGCCAGCAAGGGACAGGGAAACACTGAAGCTTTCTTT. Variable domain in full (rest from reference TRBV5-1 and TRBJ1-1): KAGVTQTPRYLIKTRGQQVTLSCSPISGHRSVSWYQQTPGQGLQFLFEYFSETQRNKGNFPGRFSGRQFSNSRSEMNVSTLELGDSALYLCASKGQGNTEAFFGQGTRLTVV.

This clonotype has a handful of counts. This chain uses TRBV6-5 with TRBJ2-7, with D possibly TRBD1 on 6 matching bases. The V gene's germline CDR1 is MNHEY and CDR2 SVGAGI. Deletions cut 5 bases from V and 4 bases from J, with 15 bases between. The CDR3 length is 14 residues. The CDR3, as DNA: TGTGCCAGCAGTCGCTCTCCCGACAGGTACGAGCAGTACGTC. Amino acid sequence: CASSRSPDRYEQYV.

This clonotype was picked up a small number of times. The rearrangement links TRBV5-1 to TRBJ2-3, with 7 bases that match TRBD1. The CDR3 runs to 15 residues. The germline V gene has CDR1 SGHRS and CDR2 YFSETQ. Losses at the gene ends were 2 bases for V and 6 bases for J; bases not matched to a gene: 9. DNA of the CDR3: TGCGCCAGCAGCTTCCGGGACAGCACTCGGGATACGCAGTATTTT. Translated: CASSFRDSTRDTQYF.

The table lists this clonotype with a few counts. The rearrangement links TRBV7-2 to TRBJ1-2, with a possible D match to TRBD1 (6 bases). Germline CDR1 and CDR2: SGHTA and FQGNSA. The CDR3 runs to 17 residues. The germline V and J ends were trimmed by 2 bases and 0 bases, with 16 bases remaining between them. CDR3 sequence: CASSLRPGGPANYGYTF. Written as DNA, the CDR3 is TGTGCCAGCAGCTTACGGCCCGGGGGCCCTGCTAACTATGGCTACACCTTC.

The CDR3 sequence: CASGRRAGNNEQFF. In DNA form, the CDR3 reads TGTGCCAGCGGACGAAGGGCGGGGAACAATGAGCAGTTCTTC. This rearrangement joins TRBV11-3 to TRBJ2-1, with TRBD2 as a possible D gene (6 bases). The CDR3 has 14 residues. Trimming removed 8 bases from V and 5 bases from J, with 16 bases in between. From germline, CDR1 is SGHNT and CDR2 YENEEA.

J is TRBJ1-6 and V is TRBV7-9; possibly TRBD1 for D (5 bases). The CDR3 has 14 residues. Trimming removed 5 bases at V and 8 bases at J, with 13 bases between. Germline CDR1 and CDR2: SEHNR and FQNEAQ (reference sequence). In nucleotides, the CDR3 is TGTGCCAGCAGCCCGGGGCGAGGGTATTCACCCCTCCACTTT. Residues: CASSPGRGYSPLHF.

The rearrangement uses TRBV7-2 and TRBJ2-1, with D unresolved. CDR3 length: 15 residues. Trimming pared 2 bases from V and 0 bases from J, leaving 8 bases between. Germline-derived CDR1 and CDR2 are SGHTA and FQGNSA. CDR3 nucleotide sequence: TGTGCCAGCAGCTTAACGGCGAGCTCCTACAATGAGCAGTTCTTC. It translates to CASSLTASSYNEQFF.

V gene TRBV5-6 combines with J gene TRBJ1-1; D not resolved. CDR1 is SGHDT and CDR2 is YYEEEE in the germline V gene. Trimming took off 2 bases at V and 7 bases at J, with 9 bases between the two ends. This CDR3 spans 12 amino acids. The CDR3 region is CASSFLGREAFF. The CDR3 DNA reads TGTGCCAGCAGCTTTCTAGGGCGTGAAGCTTTCTTT. The full variable domain, completed using reference TRBV5-6 and TRBJ1-1, is DAGVTQSPTHLIKTRGQQVTLRCSPKSGHDTVSWYQQALGQGPQFIFQYYEEEERQRGNFPDRFSGHQFPNYSSELNVNALLLGDSALYLCASSFLGREAFFGQGTRLTVV.

The rearrangement uses TRBV5-1 and TRBJ2-5, with 11 bases lining up with TRBD2. The trim removed 0 bases at V and 1 base at J, leaving 2 bases unmatched. CDR1 SGHRS and CDR2 YFSETQ come from the germline V gene. This CDR3 spans 16 amino acids. Here the CDR3 reads CASSLDLAGGQETQYF. The CDR3 bases are TGCGCCAGCAGCTTGGATCTAGCGGGGGGCCAAGAGACCCAGTACTTC. Combining the CDR3 with reference TRBV5-1 and TRBJ2-5 gives the whole variable domain KAGVTQTPRYLIKTRGQQVTLSCSPISGHRSVSWYQQTPGQGLQFLFEYFSETQRNKGNFPGRFSGRQFSNSRSEMNVSTLELGDSALYLCASSLDLAGGQETQYFGPGTRLLVL.

DNA of the CDR3: TGTGCCAGCAAGCGGATCACAGGGGTTGAGCAGTTCTTC. It translates to CASKRITGVEQFF. The V gene is TRBV12-3 or TRBV12-4, the J gene TRBJ2-1; TRBD1 matches at 7 bases. This CDR3 is built from 13 residues. Unmatched junction bases numbered 9, after V lost 7 bases and J lost 9 bases.

This clonotype was seen a few times. This sequence joins TRBV27 and TRBJ1-2; the D is unclear. Trimming pared 8 bases from V and 4 bases from J, leaving 14 bases between. The CDR3 covers 13 residues. CDR1 MNHEY and CDR2 SMNVEV come from the germline V gene (reference sequence). In DNA, the CDR3 is TGTGCCAGCTCGAATAAGGGTCGCTATGGCTACACCTTC. Translated: CASSNKGRYGYTF.

The V gene is TRBV6-2 or TRBV6-3, the J gene TRBJ2-2; unclear D gene. Germline CDR1 and CDR2: MNHEY and SVGEGT. The CDR3 is made up of 11 amino acids. Trimming removed 2 bases at V and 8 bases at J, with 3 bases between. The CDR3, as DNA: TGTGCCAGCAGTTACCCGGGGGAGCTGTTTTTT. It specifies CASSYPGELFF.

Ten or more counts support this clonotype. V usage is TRBV2 and J usage is TRBJ1-2, with a weak D call TRBD1 (5 bases). The CDR3 spans 13 residues. The V and J ends lost 4 bases and 3 bases respectively, with 9 bases between them. Germline V gives CDR1 SNHLY, CDR2 FYNNEI. The CDR3 DNA reads as TGTGCCAGCAGTGTAGGGGTTGACTATGGCTACACCTTC. Protein sequence: CASSVGVDYGYTF.

This clonotype came up a few times. The chain joins TRBV20-1 to TRBJ2-3, with TRBD2 matching over 8 bases. CDR1 is DFQATT and CDR2 is SNEGSKA in the germline V gene (reference sequence). The CDR3 runs 14 residues. After removal of 2 bases from V and 1 base from J, the junction contained 2 bases not matched to a gene. The CDR3 protein is CSARQRGRTDTQYF. In nucleotides, the CDR3 is TGCAGTGCTAGACAGCGGGGGCGCACAGATACGCAGTATTTT.

This clonotype was picked up a small number of times. The chain employs TRBV5-4 and TRBJ2-7; possibly TRBD1 or TRBD2 for D (7 bases each). This CDR3 comprises 15 residues. V dropped 4 bases and J dropped 2 bases, with 16 bases sitting between them. CDR1 and CDR2 (germline): SGHNT, YYREEE (reference sequence). The DNA of the CDR3 is TGTGCCAGCAGCCCCAGGGGGGGACAGACCTACGAGCAGTACTTC. Translation: CASSPRGGQTYEQYF.